The 25 T cell receptor beta chains listed next were all sequenced from one sample in a study of blood T cell repertoires in COVID-19. Some clones are missing from TCRdb's copy, which holds only in-frame ones; the method was immunoSEQ multiplex PCR. This repertoire shows 110,000 to 150,000 clones, around 87% found once; its top ten account for about 10%. What was sequenced was PBMCs or T cells enriched from blood (not recorded which). The receptors derive from a man between 60 and 75 years old who had recovered from COVID-19.

V gene TRBV18 combines with J gene TRBJ2-5, with no clear D. Between the trimmed V and J ends, which lost 2 bases and 5 bases, there was a span of 6 bases. The CDR3 extends over 12 amino acids. Germline values: CDR1 KGHSH, CDR2 LQKENI. The CDR3 nucleotides are TGTGCCAGCTCACCAGAGGAGGAGACCCAGTACTTC. Translating gives CASSPEEETQYF.

The chain links TRBV6-5 to TRBJ1-5; D unclear. CDR1 and CDR2 from the germline V gene are MNHEY and SVGAGI. The V end was cut by 7 bases, the J end by 1 base, with 8 bases between. This CDR3 has 13 amino acids. This CDR3 is CASNRGSNQPQHF. CDR3 bases: TGTGCCAGCAACCGGGGAAGCAATCAGCCCCAGCATTTT.

This chain connects TRBV6-6 to TRBJ1-2; the D is unclear. CDR1 is MNHNY, CDR2 SVGAGI, per germline (reference sequence). The CDR3 has 14 amino acids. With 2 bases removed from V and 2 bases from J, the gap between germline ends came to 9 bases. This CDR3 reads CASSYGSGNYGYTF. The CDR3 DNA is TGTGCCAGCAGTTACGGCTCAGGAAACTATGGCTACACCTTC.

The chain uses TRBV15 and TRBJ1-5; maybe TRBD1 (6 bases). The CDR3 covers 15 residues. Looked up from germline, CDR1 is LNHNV and CDR2 is YYDKDF (reference sequence). The ends were cut back, 5 bases at V and 2 bases at J, with 13 bases in the middle. DNA for the CDR3: TGTGCCACCAGCTCCAGAGCAGGGGGCAATCAGCCCCAGCATTTT. Protein product: CATSSRAGGNQPQHF.

The chain combines TRBV5-4 with TRBJ1-3; D is perhaps TRBD1 (6 bases). Looked up from germline, CDR1 is SGHNT and CDR2 is YYREEE (reference sequence). The CDR3 is 15 residues long. Trimming cost V 5 bases and J 0 bases, with 12 bases left between them. As DNA, the CDR3 is TGTGCCAGCAGTAGGGGGGAGGGCTCTGGAAACACCATATATTTT. Its translation is CASSRGEGSGNTIYF.

The rearrangement uses TRBV9 and TRBJ2-3; 7 bases fit TRBD2. CDR1 and CDR2 from the germline V gene are SGDLS and YYNGEE. V shed 3 bases and J 1 base; nucleotides not matched to a gene: 5. The CDR3 has 15 amino acids. The CDR3: CASSGRDYRTDTQYF. CDR3 in DNA: TGTGCCAGCAGCGGGAGGGACTACCGCACAGATACGCAGTATTTT. Full variable domain (missing parts from reference TRBV9 and TRBJ2-3): DSGVTQTPKHLITATGQRVTLRCSPRSGDLSVYWYQQSLDQGLQFLIQYYNGEERAKGNILERFSAQQFPDLHSELNLSSLELGDSALYFCASSGRDYRTDTQYFGPGTRLTVL.

The chain uses TRBV28 and TRBJ1-5; possibly TRBD1 for D (5 bases). The germline V gene encodes CDR1 MDHEN and CDR2 SYDVKM. V lost 6 bases to trimming and J lost 6 bases, with 18 bases between them. This CDR3 region has 15 residues. Here the CDR3 reads CASSSAARVVQPQHF. The CDR3 region has the DNA TGTGCCAGCAGCTCGGCGGCCAGGGTGGTTCAGCCCCAGCATTTT.

The chain employs TRBV11-2 and TRBJ2-5; possible D gene TRBD2, 6 bases. The germline CDR1 and CDR2 sequences are SGHAT and FQNNGV. The CDR3 is 14 residues long. V lost 3 bases and J 4 bases, leaving 12 bases between the germline ends. The CDR3 sequence: CASSFTGSLETQYF. DNA of the CDR3: TGTGCCAGCAGCTTCACCGGGAGCTTAGAGACCCAGTACTTC.

The J gene is TRBJ1-6, the V gene TRBV28; possible D gene TRBD1, 5 bases. Between the trimmed V and J ends, which lost 5 bases and 9 bases, there was a span of 20 bases. Germline V CDR1 and CDR2: MDHEN, SYDVKM. This CDR3 spans 16 amino acids. The CDR3 reads CASSRGTLRGGSPLHF. The CDR3 bases are TGTGCCAGCAGTCGAGGGACTCTAAGGGGTGGTTCACCCCTCCACTTT.

The CDR3 protein is CASSATTQGVSTDTQYF. The CDR3 bases are TGTGCCAGCAGCGCCACCACTCAGGGTGTAAGCACAGATACGCAGTATTTT. The J gene is TRBJ2-3, the V gene TRBV7-9; TRBD1 might be the D (5 bases). The CDR3 runs to 17 residues. V was shortened by 5 bases and J by 0 bases, with 18 bases between the two germline ends. Germline V gene sequence: CDR1 SEHNR, CDR2 FQNEAQ (reference sequence).

This clone was detected only once. The chain carries TRBV11-2 and TRBJ1-2, with a weak D call TRBD1 (6 bases). The CDR3 has 14 residues. Trimming took 5 bases from V and 3 from J, leaving 13 bases between them. Germline loops: CDR1 SGHAT, CDR2 FQNNGV. The CDR3 spells CASSALGGYYGYTF. In nucleotides, the CDR3 is TGTGCCAGCAGCGCCCTAGGGGGTTACTATGGCTACACCTTC.

The V call is TRBV4-2, the J call TRBJ1-5; the match to TRBD1 covers 8 bases. CDR1 and CDR2 (germline): LGHNA, YNFKEQ. This CDR3 is built from 15 residues. The V segment lost 4 bases and the J segment 10 bases; nucleotides outside the gene matches: 12. The chain's CDR3 is CASSLGQASEEPQHF. The DNA of the CDR3 is TGTGCCAGCAGCCTGGGACAGGCCTCCGAGGAACCCCAGCATTTT.

The CDR3 loop is CASSSGQSIYGYTF. As DNA, the CDR3 is TGTGCCAGCTCATCGGGACAGTCCATTTATGGCTACACCTTC. The V call is TRBV18, the J call TRBJ1-2, with 7 bases that match TRBD1. V shed 5 bases, J shed 5 bases, and the junction held 8 bases outside the gene matches. The V gene's germline CDR1 is KGHSH and CDR2 LQKENI. The length of the CDR3 is 14 residues.

This clone was counted once. The gene calls are TRBV7-9 and TRBJ1-2, with a tentative D call TRBD1 (5 bases). Germline V lookup: CDR1 SEHNR, CDR2 FQNEAQ (reference sequence). The CDR3 sequence is 13 residues long. Trimming took off 0 bases at V and 8 bases at J, with 10 bases between the two ends. The CDR3 DNA follows: TGTGCCAGCAGCTTAGCGGCAGGGCAAGGCTACACCTTC. This codes for CASSLAAGQGYTF. Variable domain in full (rest from reference TRBV7-9 and TRBJ1-2): DTGVSQNPRHKITKRGQNVTFRCDPISEHNRLYWYRQTLGQGPEFLTYFQNEAQLEKSRLLSDRFSAERPKGSFSTLEIQRTEQGDSAMYLCASSLAAGQGYTFGSGTRLTVV.

V usage is TRBV10-3 and J usage is TRBJ1-1, with TRBD1 matching over 7 bases. CDR3 length: 15 amino acids. CDR1 is ENHRY and CDR2 is SYGVKD in the germline V gene. V lost 3 bases and J lost 4; bases outside the gene matches: 8. The CDR3 here is CAISEVGTVSTEAFF. In nucleotides, the CDR3 is TGTGCCATCAGTGAAGTCGGGACAGTTTCCACTGAAGCTTTCTTT.

The rearrangement joins TRBV10-3 to TRBJ2-2, with a weak D call TRBD2 (6 bases). V was clipped by 4 bases and J by 5 bases, with 8 bases between them. This CDR3 has 13 amino acids. Germline CDR1 ENHRY, CDR2 SYGVKD. This CDR3 is CAISGGETGELFF. CDR3 nucleotides: TGTGCCATCAGTGGCGGGGAAACCGGGGAGCTGTTTTTT.

The chain combines TRBV21-1 with TRBJ1-4. TRBV21-1 is a known pseudogene. The CDR3 sequence is 15 residues long. CDR3 protein: CASTLVGGRRGKLFF. The DNA of the CDR3 is TGTGCCAGCACCCTCGTGGGGGGGAGAAGAGGAAAACTGTTTTTT.

V is TRBV5-1 and J is TRBJ2-2; 8 bases align to TRBD1. With 0 bases clipped from V and 6 bases from J, the junction kept 7 bases outside the gene matches. CDR1 SGHRS and CDR2 YFSETQ come from the germline V gene. This CDR3 contains 16 residues. The CDR3 is CASSLGSGGDPGELFF. The CDR3 DNA reads as TGCGCCAGCAGCTTGGGCTCAGGGGGCGACCCCGGGGAGCTGTTTTTT.

The J gene is TRBJ1-2, the V gene TRBV19; 7 bases match TRBD1. Germline-derived CDR1 and CDR2 are LNHDA and SQIVND (reference sequence). The J segment lost 5 bases and the V segment lost 7 bases, leaving 7 bases of the junction unmatched. This CDR3 spans 13 amino acids. CDR3 sequence: CASTLGTAYGYTF. CDR3 DNA sequence: TGTGCCAGTACACTTGGGACAGCATATGGCTACACCTTC.

The rearrangement uses TRBV27 and TRBJ1-5, with D perhaps matching TRBD1 (6 bases). The germline V gene has CDR1 MNHEY and CDR2 SMNVEV (reference sequence). Trimming cost V 7 bases and J 3 bases, with 10 bases left between them. The CDR3 length is 13 residues. CDR3 nucleotide sequence: TGTGCCAGCAAGGGACATAACAATCAGCCCCAGCATTTT. Protein: CASKGHNNQPQHF.

This clone was observed a handful of times. The rearrangement joins TRBV19 to TRBJ1-5; D perhaps matches TRBD1 (6 bases). Between the trimmed V and J ends, which lost 5 bases and 6 bases, there was a span of 17 bases. The V gene's germline CDR1 is LNHDA and CDR2 SQIVND (reference sequence). This CDR3 has 15 amino acids. CDR3 coding DNA: TGTGCCAGTAGTCAGATGGCAGGGGTAGGTCAGCCCCAGCATTTT. This translates into CASSQMAGVGQPQHF.

The chain links TRBV6-5 to TRBJ2-7, with TRBD1 matching 9 bases. The CDR3 runs 14 residues. Germline loops: CDR1 MNHEY, CDR2 SVGAGI. V shed 6 bases, J shed 5 bases, and the junction held 8 bases outside the gene matches. CDR3 sequence: CASSNRGRMNEQYF. In DNA form, the CDR3 reads TGTGCCAGCAGCAACAGGGGGCGTATGAACGAGCAGTACTTC.

CDR3 nucleotides: TGTGCCAGCAGTGAAGCGCCGGGGCTAGCGGGAGCAAAAGGCCTCTCCTACGAGCAGTACTTC. Translated, it gives CASSEAPGLAGAKGLSYEQYF. The chain combines TRBV2 with TRBJ2-7, with 10 bases aligning to TRBD2. The ends lost 0 bases at V and 0 bases at J; junction bases unmatched: 17. The CDR3 loop spans 21 amino acids. Per the germline V gene, CDR1 is SNHLY and CDR2 is FYNNEI.

V is TRBV6-2 or TRBV6-3 and J is TRBJ2-7, with 9 bases lining up with TRBD1. Germline CDR1 is MNHEY and CDR2 is SVGEGT. The CDR3 spans 15 residues. V dropped 5 bases and J dropped 2; count of bases not matched to a gene: 7. Here the CDR3 reads CASSRPGTGPYEQYF. In DNA, the CDR3 is TGTGCCAGCAGTCGTCCCGGGACAGGGCCCTACGAGCAGTACTTC.

Only one count was recorded for this clone. V gene TRBV6-5 combines with J gene TRBJ1-1, with 8 bases matching TRBD1. Germline V lookup: CDR1 MNHEY, CDR2 SVGAGI. The junction had 7 bases not matched to a gene; V was cut back by 3 bases and J by 4 bases. This CDR3 contains 15 residues. Written as DNA, the CDR3 is TGTGCCAGCAGTTATCCCCAAACAGGGGGCACTGAAGCTTTCTTT. This codes for CASSYPQTGGTEAFF.